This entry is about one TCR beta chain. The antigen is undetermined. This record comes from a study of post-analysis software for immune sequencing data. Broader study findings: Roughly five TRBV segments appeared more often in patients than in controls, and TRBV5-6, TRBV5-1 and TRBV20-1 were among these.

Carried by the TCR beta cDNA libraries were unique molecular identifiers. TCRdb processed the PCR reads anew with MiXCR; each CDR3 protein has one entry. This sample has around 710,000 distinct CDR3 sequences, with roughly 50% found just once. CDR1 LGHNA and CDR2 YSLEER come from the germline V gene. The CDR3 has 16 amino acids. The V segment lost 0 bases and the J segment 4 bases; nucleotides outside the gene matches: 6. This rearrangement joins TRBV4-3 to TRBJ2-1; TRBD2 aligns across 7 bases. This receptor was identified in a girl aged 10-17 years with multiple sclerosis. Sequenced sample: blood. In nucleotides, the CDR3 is TGCGCCAGCAGCCAAGAATCTCTGCGGGAGTACAATGAGCAGTTCTTC. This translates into CASSQESLREYNEQFF.